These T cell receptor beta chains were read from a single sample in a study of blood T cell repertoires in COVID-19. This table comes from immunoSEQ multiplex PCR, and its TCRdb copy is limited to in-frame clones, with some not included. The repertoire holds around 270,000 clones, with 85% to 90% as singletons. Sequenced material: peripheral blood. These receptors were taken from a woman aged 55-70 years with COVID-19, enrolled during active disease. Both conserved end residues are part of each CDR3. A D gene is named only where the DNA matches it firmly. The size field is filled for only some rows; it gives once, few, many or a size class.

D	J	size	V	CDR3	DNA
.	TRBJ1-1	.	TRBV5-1	CASSLGALGAEAFF	TGCGCCAGCAGCTTGGGGGCGCTTGGCGCTGAAGCTTTCTTT
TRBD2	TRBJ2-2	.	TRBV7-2	CASSRGTSGRYGELFF	TGTGCCAGCAGTCGCGGGACTAGCGGGAGGTACGGGGAGCTGTTTTTT
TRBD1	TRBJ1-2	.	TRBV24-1	CATSRDSYGYTF	TGTGCCACCAGTCGGGACAGCTATGGCTACACCTTC
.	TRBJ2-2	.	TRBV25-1	CASTRGGGTGELFF	TGTGCCAGCACCCGAGGGGGGGGCACCGGGGAGCTGTTTTTT
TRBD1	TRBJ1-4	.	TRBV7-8	CASSLAVTRGLPTNEKLFF	TGTGCCAGCAGCTTAGCGGTCACAAGGGGGCTCCCAACTAATGAAAAACTGTTTTTT
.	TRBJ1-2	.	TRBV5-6	CASSPQGRRANYGYTF	TGTGCCAGCAGCCCGCAGGGCAGGCGAGCTAACTATGGCTACACCTTC
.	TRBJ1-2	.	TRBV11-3	CASSLYLDRDNYGYTF	TGTGCCAGCAGCTTGTACCTAGATAGAGATAACTATGGCTACACCTTC
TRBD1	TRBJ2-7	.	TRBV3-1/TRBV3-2	CASSPRGGTGGVSYEQYF	TGTGCCAGCAGCCCCAGGGGTGGGACAGGGGGCGTCTCCTACGAGCAGTACTTC
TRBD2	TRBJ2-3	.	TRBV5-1	CASSYPGGDTQYF	TGCGCCAGCTCCTACCCGGGGGGAGATACGCAGTATTTT
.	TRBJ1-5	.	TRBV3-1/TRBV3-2	CASSQRGLNQPQHF	TGTGCCAGCAGCCAGCGGGGGCTCAATCAGCCCCAGCATTTT
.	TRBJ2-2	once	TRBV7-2	CASSLGGTGELFF	TGTGCCAGCAGCTTAGGAGGGACCGGGGAGCTGTTTTTT
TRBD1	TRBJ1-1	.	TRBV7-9	CASSQRNRGMNTEAFF	TGTGCCAGCAGCCAGCGCAACAGGGGTATGAACACTGAAGCTTTCTTT
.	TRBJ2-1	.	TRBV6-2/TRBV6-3	CASSPDIRAYNEQFF	TGTGCCAGCAGCCCCGACATCAGGGCCTACAATGAGCAGTTCTTC
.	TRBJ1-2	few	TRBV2	CASSEIGSAGASGYTF	TGTGCCAGCAGTGAAATAGGATCGGCAGGTGCGTCCGGCTACACCTTC
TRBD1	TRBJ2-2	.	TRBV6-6	CASSRPGQVSGTGELFF	TGTGCCAGCAGCCGACCTGGACAGGTGTCGGGCACCGGGGAGCTGTTTTTT
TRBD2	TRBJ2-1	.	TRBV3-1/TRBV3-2	CASSQLAGHNEQFF	TGTGCCAGCAGCCAACTAGCGGGGCACAATGAGCAGTTCTTC
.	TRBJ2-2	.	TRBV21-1	CASSKPLSFGGFDESGELFF	TGTGCCAGCAGCAAACCCCTTAGCTTTGGGGGGTTTGATGAGAGCGGGGAGCTGTTTTTT
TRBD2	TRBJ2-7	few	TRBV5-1	CASSPTSSGGMGEQYF	TGCGCCAGCAGCCCCACCTCTAGCGGGGGTATGGGCGAGCAGTACTTC
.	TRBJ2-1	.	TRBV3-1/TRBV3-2	CASSRDSGTYNEQFF	TGTGCCAGCAGTCGGGACTCGGGGACCTACAATGAGCAGTTCTTC